This entry is about one TCR beta chain. Between the trimmed V and J ends, which lost 4 bases and 5 bases, there was a span of 20 bases. CDR3 length: 16 amino acids. The germline gives CDR1 SGHRS, CDR2 YFSETQ. Here immunoSEQ multiplex PCR was the method, and the copy in TCRdb shows in-frame clones only, minus some. The repertoire holds approximately 270,000 clones, with approximately 83% as singletons. This record belongs to a study of blood T cell repertoires in COVID-19. This chain joins TRBV5-1 and TRBJ2-3, with D possibly being TRBD1 (5 bases). The specimen sequenced was PBMCs or T cells enriched from blood (not recorded which). This receptor was identified in a woman in her 50s who had recovered from COVID-19. In DNA form, the CDR3 reads TGCGCCAGCAGCCCTGAAGGGGCTTGGGTTGGAGATACGCAGTATTTT. Amino acids: CASSPEGAWVGDTQYF.